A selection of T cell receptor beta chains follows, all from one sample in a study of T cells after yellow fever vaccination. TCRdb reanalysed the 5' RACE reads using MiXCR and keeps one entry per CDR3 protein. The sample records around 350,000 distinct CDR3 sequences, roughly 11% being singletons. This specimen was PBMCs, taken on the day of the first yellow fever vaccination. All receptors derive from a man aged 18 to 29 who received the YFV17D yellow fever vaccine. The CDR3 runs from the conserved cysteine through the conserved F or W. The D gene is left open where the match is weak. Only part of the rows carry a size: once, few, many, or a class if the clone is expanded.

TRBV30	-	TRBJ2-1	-	TGTGCCTGGAGTGCTCTTCACGTCAGCCTAGGTCCCAATGAGCAGTTCTTC	CAWSALHVSLGPNEQFF
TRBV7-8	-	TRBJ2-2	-	TGTGCCAGCAGCTTAGGTCTAGGGACCTCGAACTCCGGGGAGCTGTTTTTT	CASSLGLGTSNSGELFF
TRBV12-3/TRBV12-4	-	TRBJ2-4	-	TGTGCCAGCAGTTCAGGGGGGGGGTGGCGCATTCAGTACTTC	CASSSGGGWRIQYF
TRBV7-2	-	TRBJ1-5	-	TGTGCCAGCGGCCCCGGGTCAACTGAGGGGGCCCAGCATTTT	CASGPGSTEGAQHF
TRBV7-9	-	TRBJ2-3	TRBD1	TGTGCCAGCAGCCATCCCGGGACAGGGGGGACAGATACGCAGTATTTT	CASSHPGTGGTDTQYF
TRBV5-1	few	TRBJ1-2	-	TGCGCCAGCAGCTTGGCCAGTATGGACTATGGCTACACCTTC	CASSLASMDYGYTF
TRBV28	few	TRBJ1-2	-	TGTGCCAGCAGTTCCGCGGGACACCAGGGAGGGGAAGGTGGCTACACCTTC	CASSSAGHQGGEGGYTF
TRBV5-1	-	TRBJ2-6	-	TGCGCCAGCAGCGGGGAACCCTCTGGGGCCAACGTCCTGACTTTC	CASSGEPSGANVLTF
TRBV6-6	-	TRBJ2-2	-	TGTGCCACCGGACCCAACACCGGGGAGCTGTTTTTT	CATGPNTGELFF
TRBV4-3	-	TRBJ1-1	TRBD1	TGCGCCAGCAGCCAATGGGGGACAGGGGACACTGAAGCTTTCTTT	CASSQWGTGDTEAFF
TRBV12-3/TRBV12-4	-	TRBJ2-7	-	TGTGCCAGCAGTTTAGGGGGGGCGGGCTACGAGCAGTACTTC	CASSLGGAGYEQYF
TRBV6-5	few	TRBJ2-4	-	TGTGCCAGCAGTTCTGTTTCAGGGGGACTAGCCAAAAACATTCAGTACTTC	CASSSVSGGLAKNIQYF
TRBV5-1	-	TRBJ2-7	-	TGCGCCAGCAGCCTCGGGGGGCTGGTGGAGTACGAGCAGTACTTC	CASSLGGLVEYEQYF
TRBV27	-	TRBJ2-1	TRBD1	TGTGCCAGCAGTCGCTCCGGACAGGCGGCCAATGAGCAGTTCTTC	CASSRSGQAANEQFF
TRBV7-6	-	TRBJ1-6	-	TGTGCCAGCAGCCTAGGACAGATTTCACCCCTCCACTTT	CASSLGQISPLHF
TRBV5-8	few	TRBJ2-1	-	TGTGCCAGCAGCTTGATCCGGGACAATGAGCAGTTCTTC	CASSLIRDNEQFF
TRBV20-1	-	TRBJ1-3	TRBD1	TGCAGTGCTAGAGAGGACAGGGGACTTGGAAACACCATATATTTT	CSAREDRGLGNTIYF
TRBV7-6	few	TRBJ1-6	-	TGTGCCAGCAGCTCAGGGGTGGGCTATAATTCACCCCTCCACTTT	CASSSGVGYNSPLHF
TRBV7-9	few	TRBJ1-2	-	TGTGCCAGCAGCTTAGACAGTCATGGCTACACCTTC	CASSLDSHGYTF
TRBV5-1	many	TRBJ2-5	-	TGTGCCAGCAGCCTCCAAGAGACCCAGTACTTC	CASSLQETQYF